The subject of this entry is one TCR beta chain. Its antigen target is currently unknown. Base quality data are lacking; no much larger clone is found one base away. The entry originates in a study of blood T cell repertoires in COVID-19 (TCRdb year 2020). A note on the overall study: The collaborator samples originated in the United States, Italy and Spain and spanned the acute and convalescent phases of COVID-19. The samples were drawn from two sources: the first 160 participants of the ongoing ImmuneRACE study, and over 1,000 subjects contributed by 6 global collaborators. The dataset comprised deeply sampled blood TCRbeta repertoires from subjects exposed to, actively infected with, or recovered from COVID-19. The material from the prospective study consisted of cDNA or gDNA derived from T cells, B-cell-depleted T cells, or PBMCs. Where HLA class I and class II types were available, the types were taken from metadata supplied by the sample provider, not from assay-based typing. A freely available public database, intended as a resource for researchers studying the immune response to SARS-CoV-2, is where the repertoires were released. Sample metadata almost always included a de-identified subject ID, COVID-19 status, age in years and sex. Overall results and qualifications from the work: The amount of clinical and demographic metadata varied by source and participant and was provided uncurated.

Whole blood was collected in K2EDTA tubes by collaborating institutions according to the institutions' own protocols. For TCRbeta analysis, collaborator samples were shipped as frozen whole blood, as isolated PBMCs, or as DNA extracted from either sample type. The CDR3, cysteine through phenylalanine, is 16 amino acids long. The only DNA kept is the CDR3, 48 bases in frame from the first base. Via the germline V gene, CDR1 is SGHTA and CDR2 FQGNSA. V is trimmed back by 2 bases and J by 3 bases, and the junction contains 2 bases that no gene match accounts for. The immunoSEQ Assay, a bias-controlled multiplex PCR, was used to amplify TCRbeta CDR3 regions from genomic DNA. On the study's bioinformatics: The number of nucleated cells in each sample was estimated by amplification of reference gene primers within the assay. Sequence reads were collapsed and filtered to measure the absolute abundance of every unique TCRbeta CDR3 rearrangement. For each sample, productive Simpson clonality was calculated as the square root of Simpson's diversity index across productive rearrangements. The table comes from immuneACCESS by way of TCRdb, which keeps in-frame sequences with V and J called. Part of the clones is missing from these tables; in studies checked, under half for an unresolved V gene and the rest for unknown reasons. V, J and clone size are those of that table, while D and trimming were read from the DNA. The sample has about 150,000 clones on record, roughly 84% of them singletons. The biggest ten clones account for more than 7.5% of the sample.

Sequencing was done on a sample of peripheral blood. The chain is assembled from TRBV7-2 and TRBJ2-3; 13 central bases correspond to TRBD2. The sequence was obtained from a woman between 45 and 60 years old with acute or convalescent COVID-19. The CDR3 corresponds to CASSLWTSGSTDTQYF. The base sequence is TGTGCCAGCAGCTTATGGACTAGCGGGAGTACAGATACGCAGTATTTT. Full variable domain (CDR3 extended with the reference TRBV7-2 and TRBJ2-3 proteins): GAGVSQSPSNKVTEKGKDVELRCDPISGHTALYWYRQSLGQGLEFLIYFQGNSAPDKSGLPSDRFSAERTGGSVSTLTIQRTQQEDSAVYLCASSLWTSGSTDTQYFGPGTRLTVL.